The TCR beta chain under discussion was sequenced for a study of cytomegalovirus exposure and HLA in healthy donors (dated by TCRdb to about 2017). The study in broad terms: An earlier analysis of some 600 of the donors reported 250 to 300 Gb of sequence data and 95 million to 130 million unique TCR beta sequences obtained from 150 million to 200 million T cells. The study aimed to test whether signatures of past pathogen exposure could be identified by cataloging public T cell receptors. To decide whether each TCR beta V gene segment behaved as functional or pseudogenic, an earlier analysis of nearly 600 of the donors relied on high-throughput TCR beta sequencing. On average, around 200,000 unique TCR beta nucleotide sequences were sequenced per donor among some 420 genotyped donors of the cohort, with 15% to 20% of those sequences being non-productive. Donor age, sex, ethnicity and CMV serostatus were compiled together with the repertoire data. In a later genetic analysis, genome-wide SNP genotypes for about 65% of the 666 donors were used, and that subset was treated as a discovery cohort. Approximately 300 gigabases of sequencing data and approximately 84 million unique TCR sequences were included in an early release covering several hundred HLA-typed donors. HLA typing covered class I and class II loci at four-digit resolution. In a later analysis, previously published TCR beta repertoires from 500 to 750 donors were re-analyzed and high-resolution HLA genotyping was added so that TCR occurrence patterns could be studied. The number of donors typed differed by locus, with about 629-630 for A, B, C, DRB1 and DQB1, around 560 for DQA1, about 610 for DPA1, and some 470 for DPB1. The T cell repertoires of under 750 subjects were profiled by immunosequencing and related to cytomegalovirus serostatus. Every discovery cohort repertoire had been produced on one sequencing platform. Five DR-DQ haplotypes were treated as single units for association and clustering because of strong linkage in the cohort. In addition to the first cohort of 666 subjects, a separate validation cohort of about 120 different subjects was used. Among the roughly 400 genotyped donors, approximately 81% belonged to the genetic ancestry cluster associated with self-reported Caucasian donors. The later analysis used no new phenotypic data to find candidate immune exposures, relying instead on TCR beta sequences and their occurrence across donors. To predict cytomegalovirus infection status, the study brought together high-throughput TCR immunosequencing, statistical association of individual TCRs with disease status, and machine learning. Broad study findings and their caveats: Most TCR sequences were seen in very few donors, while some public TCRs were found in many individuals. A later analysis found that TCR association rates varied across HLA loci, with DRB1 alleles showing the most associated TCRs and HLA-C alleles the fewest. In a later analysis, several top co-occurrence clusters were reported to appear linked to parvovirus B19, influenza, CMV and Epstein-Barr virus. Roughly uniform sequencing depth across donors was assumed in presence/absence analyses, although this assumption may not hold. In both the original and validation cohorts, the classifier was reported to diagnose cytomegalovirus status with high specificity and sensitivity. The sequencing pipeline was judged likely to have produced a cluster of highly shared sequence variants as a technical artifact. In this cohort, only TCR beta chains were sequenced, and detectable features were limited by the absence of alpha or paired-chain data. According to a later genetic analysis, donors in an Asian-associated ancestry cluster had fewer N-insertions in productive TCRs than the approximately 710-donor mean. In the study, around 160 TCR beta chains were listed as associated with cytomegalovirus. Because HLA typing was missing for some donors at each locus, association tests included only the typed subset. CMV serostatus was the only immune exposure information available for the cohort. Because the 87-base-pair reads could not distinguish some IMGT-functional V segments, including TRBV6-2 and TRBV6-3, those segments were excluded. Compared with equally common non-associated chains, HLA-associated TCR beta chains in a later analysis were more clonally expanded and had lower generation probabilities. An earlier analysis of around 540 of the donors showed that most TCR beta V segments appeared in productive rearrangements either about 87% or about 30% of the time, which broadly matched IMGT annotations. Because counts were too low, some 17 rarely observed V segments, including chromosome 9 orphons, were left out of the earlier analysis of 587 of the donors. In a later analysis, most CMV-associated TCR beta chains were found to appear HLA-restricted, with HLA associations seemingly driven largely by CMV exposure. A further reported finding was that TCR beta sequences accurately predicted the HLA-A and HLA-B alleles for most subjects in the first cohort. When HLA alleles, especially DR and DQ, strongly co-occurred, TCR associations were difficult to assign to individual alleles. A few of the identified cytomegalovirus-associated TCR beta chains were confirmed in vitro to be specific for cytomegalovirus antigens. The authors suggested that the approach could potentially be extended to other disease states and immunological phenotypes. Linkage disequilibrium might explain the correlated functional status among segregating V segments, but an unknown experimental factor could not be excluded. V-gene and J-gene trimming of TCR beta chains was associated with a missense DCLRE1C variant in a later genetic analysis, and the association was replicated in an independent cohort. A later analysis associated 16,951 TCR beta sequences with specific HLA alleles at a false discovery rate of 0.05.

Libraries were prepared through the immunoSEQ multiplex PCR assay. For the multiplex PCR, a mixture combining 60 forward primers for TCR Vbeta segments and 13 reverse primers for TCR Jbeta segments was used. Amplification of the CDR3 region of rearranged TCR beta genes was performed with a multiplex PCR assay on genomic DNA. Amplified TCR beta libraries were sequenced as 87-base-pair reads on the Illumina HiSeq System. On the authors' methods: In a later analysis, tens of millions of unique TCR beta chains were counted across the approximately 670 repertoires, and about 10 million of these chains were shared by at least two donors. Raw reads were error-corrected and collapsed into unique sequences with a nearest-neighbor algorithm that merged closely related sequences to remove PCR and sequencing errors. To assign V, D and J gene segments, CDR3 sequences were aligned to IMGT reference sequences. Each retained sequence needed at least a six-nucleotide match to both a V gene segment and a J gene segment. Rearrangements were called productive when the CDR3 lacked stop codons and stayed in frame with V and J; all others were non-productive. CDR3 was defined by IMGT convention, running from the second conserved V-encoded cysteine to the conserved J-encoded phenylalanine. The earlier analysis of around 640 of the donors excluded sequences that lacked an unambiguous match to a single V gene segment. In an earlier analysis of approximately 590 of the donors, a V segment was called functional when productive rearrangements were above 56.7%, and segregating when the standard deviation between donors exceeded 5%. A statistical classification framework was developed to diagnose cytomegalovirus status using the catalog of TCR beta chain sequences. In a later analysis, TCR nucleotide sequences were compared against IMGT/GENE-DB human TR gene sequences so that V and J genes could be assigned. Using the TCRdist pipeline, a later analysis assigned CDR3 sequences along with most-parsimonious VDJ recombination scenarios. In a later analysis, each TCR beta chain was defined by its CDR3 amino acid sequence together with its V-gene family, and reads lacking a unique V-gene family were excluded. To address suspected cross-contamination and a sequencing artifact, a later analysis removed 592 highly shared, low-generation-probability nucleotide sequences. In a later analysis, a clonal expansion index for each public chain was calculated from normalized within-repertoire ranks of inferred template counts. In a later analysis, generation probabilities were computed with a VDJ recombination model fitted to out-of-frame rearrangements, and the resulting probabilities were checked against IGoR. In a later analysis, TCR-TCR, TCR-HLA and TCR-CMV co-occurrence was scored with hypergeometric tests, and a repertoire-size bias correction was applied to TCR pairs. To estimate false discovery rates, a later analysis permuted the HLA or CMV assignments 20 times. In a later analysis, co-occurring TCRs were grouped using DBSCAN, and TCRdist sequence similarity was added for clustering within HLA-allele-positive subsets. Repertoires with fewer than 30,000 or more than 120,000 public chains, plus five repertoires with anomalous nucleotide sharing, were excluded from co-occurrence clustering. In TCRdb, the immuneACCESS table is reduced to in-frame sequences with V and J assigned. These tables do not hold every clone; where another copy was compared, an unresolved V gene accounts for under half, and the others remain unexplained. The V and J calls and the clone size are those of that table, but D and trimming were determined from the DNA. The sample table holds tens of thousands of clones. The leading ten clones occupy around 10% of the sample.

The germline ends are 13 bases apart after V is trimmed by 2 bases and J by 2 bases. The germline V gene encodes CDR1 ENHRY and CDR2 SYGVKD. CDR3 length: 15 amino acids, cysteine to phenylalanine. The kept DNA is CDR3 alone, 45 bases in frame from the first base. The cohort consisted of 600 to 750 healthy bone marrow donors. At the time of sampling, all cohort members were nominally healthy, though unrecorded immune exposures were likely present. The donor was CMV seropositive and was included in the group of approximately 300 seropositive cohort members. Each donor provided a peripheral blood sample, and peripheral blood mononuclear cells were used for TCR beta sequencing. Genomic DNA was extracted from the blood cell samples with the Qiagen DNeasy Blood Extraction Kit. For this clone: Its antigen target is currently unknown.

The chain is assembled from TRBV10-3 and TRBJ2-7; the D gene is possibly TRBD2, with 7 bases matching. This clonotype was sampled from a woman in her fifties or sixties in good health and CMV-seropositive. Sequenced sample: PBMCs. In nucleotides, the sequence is TGTGCCATCAGTGAGAGGGCGGGGGCCCCCTACGAGCAGTACTTC. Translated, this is CAISERAGAPYEQYF.